This TCR beta chain comes out of a study of shared clonotypes between healthy human individuals (TCRdb year 2020). A note on the overall study: Two women and a few men aged 18 to 49 years were included in the cohort. For each donor, three plates each were used for CD4 naive and CD4 memory, two plates were used for CD8 naive, and one plate was used for CD8 memory. The study deeply sequenced blood TCR repertoires of five healthy adults to estimate repertoire size and the extent of clonotype sharing between individuals. Different laboratories and diverse techniques were used to prepare libraries and sequence TCR repertoires, to increase sequencing depth and limit assay-specific biases. Each donor's leukapheresis produced roughly between roughly 0.85 and 9.5 billion PBMCs.

Donors were healthy HIV-negative adults with no recently reported acute infections or vaccinations. Every donor was a Caucasian adult living in Nashville, Tennessee, USA. CD4+ T cells were enriched by magnetic negative selection, after which naive cells were positively selected on CD45RA and the negative fraction was taken as the memory subset. After blood collection by leukapheresis, PBMCs were isolated using Ficoll-Histopaque density gradient centrifugation and then cryopreserved in the vapor phase of liquid nitrogen. Analytical flow cytometry was used to check the purity and quantity of every magnetically sorted T cell population. Genomic DNA was isolated from every sorted fraction and measured by UV absorbance on a Nanodrop 2000c. Findings and caveats that apply to the study as a whole: Sharing across a few donors was observed for around 4.8% of naive CD4, less than 4% of naive CD8, roughly 2.3% of memory CD4, and over 0.3% of memory CD8 clonotypes. Based on pairwise subsampling, the degree of clonotype sharing among donors was expected to be affected by sequencing depth. Sampling was restricted to blood, and TCR repertoires in tissue are likely to differ from TCR repertoires in blood. Naive subsets generally had larger estimated clonotype richness than memory subsets did. The small number of donors limited the genetic and exposure-history diversity represented. Incomplete sequencing was indicated by rarefaction of sorted-subset datasets, despite the large sequencing depth. Compared with non-shared clonotypes, the clonotypes found in all four sorted-subset donors had higher generation probabilities.

Using the deep immunoSEQ assay, multiplex PCR amplified TCR CDR3 regions from genomic DNA. For each cell subset, the extracted genomic DNA was distributed evenly across all wells of several immunoSEQ 96-well plates, and each plate served as one replicate. For sorted subsets, 150 to 200 ng genomic DNA, equal to 25,000 to 35,000 T cell genomes, was loaded into each replicate PCR. The purified libraries were quantified using a Qubit 3.0 fluorometer, sized with a Bioanalyzer 2100, and then quantified again using the KAPA Library Quantification kit. Every immunoSEQ 96-well plate was sequenced on a dedicated single-read 150-cycle Illumina NextSeq 550 flow cell. The paper's data handling went like this. Because the immunoSEQ output included only junctional sequences and no quality scores, the filtering could not be the same as the filtering used for full-length reads. To assign V/J genes and CDR3, sequences were annotated using PyIR, a Python wrapper for IgBLAST v1.9, with IMGT germline references. Any read was removed if the V/J assignment was weak (E-value above 1e-6), the CDR3 was missing, or the read contained stop codons, out-of-frame junctions, or ambiguous translated residues. V3J clonotypes were defined by identical inferred V gene, J gene, and CDR3 amino acid sequence. Percentage overlap between repertoires was calculated by dividing the number of shared unique clonotypes by the size of the smaller repertoire. Three approaches were used to assess repertoire richness: RTK rarefaction, the Chao1 estimator, and Recon v2.1 estimates of unobserved clonotypes. Generation probabilities for all TCRbeta clonotypes obtained by the gDNA method from a few donors were computed using OLGA. TCRdb obtained this table from immuneACCESS and retained in-frame rearrangements with V and J assigned. These tables miss some clones; where compared with another copy, unresolved V genes account for less than half of the shortfall, and the remainder is unexplained. Clonal size and the V and J genes are those of that table, whereas D and trimming came from the DNA. The sample includes a few million clones, with 90% to 95% observed a single time. The top ten constitute roughly 0.14% of the sample.

Of note for this clone: This clone's antigen is unknown. Base qualities are not provided; no much larger clone lies one nucleotide away.

V drops 0 bases and J drops 3 bases, leaving 11 bases in between. The germline V gene encodes CDR1 KGHSH and CDR2 LQKENI. Including the terminal cysteine and phenylalanine, the CDR3 comprises 15 residues. Here the CDR3 DNA is all that survives: 45 bases in frame from base 1. The chain couples TRBV18 to TRBJ1-2, with the D gene not confidently named. The receptor comes from a man younger than 35 in good health. Sequenced material: naive CD4+ T cells sorted from blood. This sample's cell subset or site label indicates: CD45RA+ positively selected. The CDR3 reads CASSPPYEGYYGYTF. Read as DNA, the sequence is TGTGCCAGCTCACCACCGTATGAGGGCTACTATGGCTACACCTTC. When the CDR3 is completed using the reference TRBV18 and TRBJ1-2 genes on either side, the full variable domain is NAGVMQNPRHLVRRRGQEARLRCSPMKGHSHVYWYRQLPEEGLKFMVYLQKENIIDESGMPKERFSAEFPKEGPSILRIQQVVRGDSAAYFCASSPPYEGYYGYTFGSGTRLTVV.